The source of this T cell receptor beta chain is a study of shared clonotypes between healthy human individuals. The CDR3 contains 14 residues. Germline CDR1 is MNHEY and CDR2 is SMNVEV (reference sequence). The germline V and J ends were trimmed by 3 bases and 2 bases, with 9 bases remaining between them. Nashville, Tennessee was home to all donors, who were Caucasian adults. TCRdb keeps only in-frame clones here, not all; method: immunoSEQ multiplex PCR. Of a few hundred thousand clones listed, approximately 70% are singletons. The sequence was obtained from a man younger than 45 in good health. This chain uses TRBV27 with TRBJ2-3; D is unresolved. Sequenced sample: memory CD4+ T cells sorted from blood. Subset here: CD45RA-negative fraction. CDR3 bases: TGTGCCAGCAGTTTGAGGACGCCCACAGATACGCAGTATTTT. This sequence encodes CASSLRTPTDTQYF.